This T cell receptor beta chain was recorded in a study of cytomegalovirus exposure and HLA in healthy donors. Study information: When over 300 donors were genotyped, 81% of them were found to fall in the Caucasian-associated ancestry cluster. Study-level results: V- and J-gene trimming in TCR beta was tied to a missense DCLRE1C variant by an analysis performed later. The authors assumed roughly uniform sequencing depth across donors for presence/absence analyses.

The PCR employed 60 Vbeta primers together with 13 Jbeta primers. Method: immunoSEQ multiplex PCR; TCRdb's copy keeps in-frame clones and lacks some. The sample records 150,000 to 250,000 clones, 65% to 85% being singletons. J lost 6 bases, V lost 7 bases, and 12 bases had no gene match. The CDR3 loop spans 15 amino acids. The germline gives CDR1 MNHNY, CDR2 SVGAGI (reference sequence). On this clone itself: The antigen remains undetermined.

The sequence came from a boy aged 2 to 10 in good health and CMV-seronegative. Source material: PBMCs. The chain combines TRBV6-6 with TRBJ2-3; TRBD1 aligns across 8 bases. CDR3 amino acids: CASTQGQGASDTQYF. The CDR3 DNA follows: TGTGCCAGCACCCAGGGGCAGGGGGCTTCGGATACGCAGTATTTT.